This TCR beta chain is from a study of T-cell reconstitution after alpha-beta-depleted transplantation in children. It was with unique molecular identifiers that the TCRbeta library was prepared. TCRdb reanalysed the PCR reads using MiXCR and keeps one entry per CDR3 protein. The table lists 500,000 to 750,000 distinct CDR3 sequences, 10% to 15% of them singletons. This CDR3 has 16 residues. The germline V gene has CDR1 SGHDN and CDR2 FVKESK. V lost 4 bases and J lost 0, with 13 bases in between. This clonotype was seen a handful of times. As yet, its antigen is unknown. Study-level points and caveats: At day 60, the high TCRbeta diversity found in some patients originated from recipient T cells and thymic progenitors that had survived. T-cell counts and diversity were attributed mostly to newly produced T cells one year after transplant.

The receptor's source is a male patient younger than 18 who had a stem cell transplant for acute myeloid leukemia, so the T cells may come from the graft donor. Sequences were derived from PBMCs, mostly from graft donor cells, sampled 360 days after TCRalphabeta/CD19-depleted stem cell transplant. The V gene is TRBV14, the J gene TRBJ2-4; possibly TRBD1 or TRBD2 for D (5 bases each). In nucleotides, the CDR3 is TGTGCCAGCAGCCGAGACGGGGACCTAGCCAAAAACATTCAGTACTTC. It encodes CASSRDGDLAKNIQYF. Drawing the rest from reference TRBV14 and TRBJ2-4, the complete variable domain is EAGVTQFPSHSVIEKGQTVTLRCDPISGHDNLYWYRRVMGKEIKFLLHFVKESKQDESGMPNNRFLAERTGGTYSTLKVQPAELEDSGVYFCASSRDGDLAKNIQYFGAGTRLSVL.